This T cell receptor beta chain was captured in a study of neurological immune-mediated disorders. Trimming removed 1 base from V and 4 bases from J, with 10 bases in between. CDR1 and CDR2 from the germline V gene are LGHDT and YNNKEL (reference sequence). There are 14 residues in the CDR3. Source material was 2 million unsorted PBMCs, stored at -80 °C in RNAlater. This clonotype has only a few counts. Its antigen remains unidentified. TCRdb reanalysed the 5' RACE reads using MiXCR and keeps one entry per CDR3 protein. This table holds about 25,000 distinct CDR3 sequences, over 3% found once. The study, taken as a whole, reports: No sharing of CDR3 amino acid sequences was observed among expanded clones across subjects, suggesting private repertoires in all groups.

This TCR was sampled from a young woman with multiple sclerosis. Source material: PBMCs. The chain carries TRBV3-1 and TRBJ1-2; D gene uncertain. The CDR3 DNA sequence: TGTGCCAGCAGCCAAGTAGGGCGGAGCTATGGCTACACCTTC. Translated: CASSQVGRSYGYTF.